The 4 T cell receptor beta chains reported below all come from one sample, sequenced in a study of blood T cell repertoires in COVID-19. TCRdb's copy holds only in-frame clones and misses some; the assay was immunoSEQ multiplex PCR. The sample includes under 300,000 clones, around 83% of them seen just once. The specimen was peripheral blood. All receptors come from a woman aged 18-30 years with acute or convalescent COVID-19.

The chain carries TRBV28 and TRBJ2-7; TRBD2 agrees at 8 bases. V dropped 8 bases and J dropped 6; count of bases not matched to a gene: 9. CDR1 and CDR2 from the germline V gene are MDHEN and SYDVKM. This CDR3 spans 13 amino acids. The CDR3 DNA reads as TGTGCCAGCGTCCCGGGGGGGCCGGGCGAGCAGTACTTC. This gives the protein CASVPGGPGEQYF.

The chain combines TRBV15 with TRBJ2-7; D not resolved. CDR1 and CDR2 from the germline V gene are LNHNV and YYDKDF (reference sequence). The CDR3 runs 12 residues. Trimming stripped 0 bases from V and 9 bases from J, with 9 bases between. The CDR3 is CATSRDLSGQYF. CDR3 in DNA: TGTGCCACCAGCAGAGATCTCAGTGGGCAGTACTTC.

The chain recombines TRBV7-2 with TRBJ2-3, with a possible D match to TRBD1 (5 bases). The CDR3 extends over 15 amino acids. V lost 5 bases to trimming and J lost 6 bases, with 18 bases between them. Germline V gives CDR1 SGHTA, CDR2 FQGNSA. CDR3 in amino acids: CASSTYGSPGDTQYF. The CDR3 DNA follows: TGTGCCAGCAGCACTTATGGGTCCCCAGGGGATACGCAGTATTTT.

The chain uses TRBV10-3 and TRBJ1-1; a possible D gene is TRBD1 (5 bases). Per germline, CDR1 ENHRY and CDR2 SYGVKD. The CDR3 covers 13 residues. V was shortened by 5 bases and J by 3 bases, with 10 bases between the two germline ends. The CDR3 coding sequence is TGTGCCATCAGTAGGGGCCGAGACACTGAAGCTTTCTTT. This encodes CAISRGRDTEAFF.